This is a list of T cell receptor beta chains from one sample in a study. TCRdb reanalysed the 5' RACE reads using MiXCR and keeps one entry per CDR3 protein. The table has 5,800 or so distinct CDR3 sequences, about 28% seen once. Material for sequencing was memory CD4+ T cells sorted from a lymph node. Source of these receptors: a female donor with breast cancer. Both conserved end residues are part of each CDR3. The order of the fields is V gene, D gene, clone size, J gene, CDR3 DNA, CDR3 protein. The D gene is left open where the match is weak. Some rows mark clone size as missing; the rest say once, few, many or name a class of expanded clone.

V: TRBV19
D: NA
size: NA
J: TRBJ1-5
DNA: TGTGCCAGTAGTATGAACAGAAAGGAGCCCCAGCATTTT
CDR3: CASSMNRKEPQHF

V: TRBV7-9
D: TRBD1
size: NA
J: TRBJ2-1
DNA: TGTGCCAGCAGCTTAACGACAGGGGGTCACGATGAGCAGTTCTTC
CDR3: CASSLTTGGHDEQFF

V: TRBV4-1
D: TRBD2
size: many
J: TRBJ2-2
DNA: TGCGCCAGCAGCCCAGGGAGGGCGGCCCGCGGGTACACCGGGGAGCTGTTTTTT
CDR3: CASSPGRAARGYTGELFF

V: TRBV11-3
D: NA
size: NA
J: TRBJ2-5
DNA: TGTGCCAGCAGCCCCGGAGGTGGGCTAGGCCAAGAGACCCAGTACTTC
CDR3: CASSPGGGLGQETQYF

V: TRBV19
D: NA
size: NA
J: TRBJ2-2
DNA: TGTGCCACTGGATCAACAGGGCTCACCGGGGAGCTGTTTTTT
CDR3: CATGSTGLTGELFF

V: TRBV7-2
D: TRBD1
size: medium-sized
J: TRBJ1-1
DNA: TGTGCCAGCAGCCCTTTCCCCAGGGGGCGGACTGAAGCTTTCTTT
CDR3: CASSPFPRGRTEAFF

V: TRBV5-1
D: NA
size: NA
J: TRBJ2-1
DNA: TGCGCCAGCAGCTTGGGAGAGGGGACTTTCAATGAGCAGTTCTTC
CDR3: CASSLGEGTFNEQFF

V: TRBV5-5
D: NA
size: NA
J: TRBJ2-7
DNA: TGTGCCAGCAGCCCGAGGACGGGGGCCTACGAGCAGTACTTC
CDR3: CASSPRTGAYEQYF

V: TRBV5-1
D: NA
size: many
J: TRBJ2-3
DNA: TGCGCCAGCAGCTTGGGAGGGGCCGAGGATACGCAGTATTTT
CDR3: CASSLGGAEDTQYF

V: TRBV18
D: TRBD1
size: many
J: TRBJ1-1
DNA: TGTGCCAGCTCACCACTCCGGGACAGCACTGAAGCTTTCTTT
CDR3: CASSPLRDSTEAFF

V: TRBV5-1
D: NA
size: medium-sized
J: TRBJ2-3
DNA: TGCGCCAGCAGCTTGGGCCCGAAAAGCACAGATACGCAGTATTTT
CDR3: CASSLGPKSTDTQYF

V: TRBV7-9
D: NA
size: medium-sized
J: TRBJ1-2
DNA: TGTGCCAGCAGCTTAGTTCCGGGAGATTATGGCTACACCTTC
CDR3: CASSLVPGDYGYTF

V: TRBV6-1
D: TRBD1
size: NA
J: TRBJ1-5
DNA: TGTGCCAGCAGTGACGGGACAGGGGGGACCTACGAGCATTTT
CDR3: CASSDGTGGTYEHF

V: TRBV7-2
D: TRBD1
size: NA
J: TRBJ1-2
DNA: TGTGTCAGCAGCCCTTCTACCGGACAGGCAGACTATGGCCACACCTTC
CDR3: CVSSPSTGQADYGHTF

V: TRBV2
D: NA
size: once
J: TRBJ2-7
DNA: TGTGCCAGCAGACTCTTGGCAGACGAGCAGTACTTC
CDR3: CASRLLADEQYF

V: TRBV28
D: NA
size: medium-sized
J: TRBJ2-3
DNA: TGTGCCAGCAGTGCCCCTCGGGGGAGCACAGATACGCAGTATTTT
CDR3: CASSAPRGSTDTQYF

V: TRBV18
D: NA
size: many
J: TRBJ2-5
DNA: TGTGCCAGCTCAGCGGCTCCAGTCCAAGAGACCCAGTACTTC
CDR3: CASSAAPVQETQYF